This TCR beta chain was documented in a study of identifying expanded T cells in peripheral blood. Profiling relied on immunoSEQ multiplex PCR, and the TCRdb table lists in-frame clones only, not all of them. Of more than 75,000 clones in the sample, more than 75% were seen once. V was clipped by 1 base and J by 7 bases, with 13 bases between them. The CDR3 totals 14 residues. CDR1 and CDR2 from the germline V gene are SNHLY and FYNNEI. Material for sequencing was blood. The receptor was isolated from a person between 18 and 75 years old in good health. V gene TRBV2 combines with J gene TRBJ1-2; D remains ambiguous. The DNA of the CDR3 is TGTGCCAGCAGTGAAGAAGGCAGGCGGGGTGGCTACACCTTC. This translates into CASSEEGRRGGYTF. The full variable domain, completed using reference TRBV2 and TRBJ1-2, is EPEVTQTPSHQVTQMGQEVILRCVPISNHLYFYWYRQILGQKVEFLVSFYNNEISEKSEIFDDQFSVERPDGSNFTLKIRSTKLEDSAMYFCASSEEGRRGGYTFGSGTRLTVV.